These 17 T cell receptor beta chains were all obtained from the same sample, sequenced in a study of blood T cell repertoires in COVID-19. TCRdb keeps only in-frame clones here, not all; method: immunoSEQ multiplex PCR. This sample has approximately 230,000 clones, with around 88% found just once. Sequenced: peripheral blood. The receptors stem from a woman in her 30s with COVID-19, enrolled during active disease.

V usage is TRBV10-3 and J usage is TRBJ2-3; 9 nucleotides agree with TRBD2. The V and J ends lost 8 bases and 3 bases, in that order; junction bases with no gene match: 9. This CDR3 has 15 residues. Germline CDR1 ENHRY, CDR2 SYGVKD. DNA for the CDR3: TGTGCCATCGCCCCAGCGGGGGGTGGGACAGATACGCAGTATTTT. It translates to CAIAPAGGGTDTQYF.

The rearrangement joins TRBV21-1 to TRBJ1-1; the table's D call TRBD1 went unverified against the DNA. TRBV21-1 is labeled a pseudogene. The CDR3 covers 12 residues. The CDR3 region is CASPGGGARAFF. DNA for the CDR3: TGTGCCAGCCCAGGTGGGGGCGCAAGAGCTTTCTTT.

The gene calls are TRBV4-1 and TRBJ1-1; 8 bases align to TRBD1. V lost 0 bases and J lost 4; bases outside the gene matches: 13. In germline, CDR1 is MGHRA, CDR2 YSYEKL. The CDR3 covers 18 residues. In nucleotides, the CDR3 is TGCGCCAGCAGCCAAGATCCTGGGCAGGGGGCGAGGAGCACTGAAGCTTTCTTT. Its translation: CASSQDPGQGARSTEAFF.

DNA of the CDR3: TGTGCCAGCAGCTTAGGGCAGGGATCCGGAAACACCATATATTTT. Translation: CASSLGQGSGNTIYF. This chain joins TRBV11-2 and TRBJ1-3, with D tentatively TRBD1 (5 bases). The CDR3 runs 15 residues. V was clipped by 1 base and J by 4 bases, with 11 bases between them. Germline CDR1 reads SGHAT; CDR2 reads FQNNGV.

The chain links TRBV5-6 to TRBJ1-2, with TRBD1 identical over 7 bases. The CDR3 sequence is 11 residues long. The V segment lost 4 bases and the J segment 12 bases; nucleotides outside the gene matches: 6. Germline CDR1 SGHDT, CDR2 YYEEEE. CDR3 coding DNA: TGTGCCAGCAGCCTCGGGACAGAAGACACCTTC. This translates into CASSLGTEDTF.

The chain carries TRBV15 and TRBJ2-7; D is unresolved. V dropped 0 bases and J dropped 2 bases, with 5 bases sitting between them. This CDR3 region has 13 residues. Per the germline V gene, CDR1 is LNHNV and CDR2 is YYDKDF (reference sequence). DNA of the CDR3: TGTGCCACCAGCAGAGATGAGGCCTACGAGCAGTACTTC. Its translation: CATSRDEAYEQYF.

The rearrangement joins TRBV5-1 to TRBJ2-5, with 7 positions matching TRBD2. V trimming: 0 bases; J trimming: 5 bases; junction bases outside the gene matches: 4. The CDR3 totals 14 residues. The germline V gene has CDR1 SGHRS and CDR2 YFSETQ. Written as DNA, the CDR3 is TGCGCCAGCAGCTTGGCAACTAGCGCCGAGACCCAGTACTTC. It yields the protein CASSLATSAETQYF.

This chain uses TRBV4-3 with TRBJ2-3; D possibly corresponds to TRBD2 (5 bases). This CDR3 comprises 16 residues. Looked up from germline, CDR1 is LGHNA and CDR2 is YSLEER. Trimming removed 4 bases from V and 6 bases from J, with 20 bases in between. The CDR3 nucleotides are TGCGCCAGCAGCCTACAAGCGGCGGGCGCGCTCGATACGCAGTATTTT. Translation: CASSLQAAGALDTQYF.

V is TRBV6-5 and J is TRBJ1-2; D is possibly TRBD1 (6 bases). The CDR3 has 14 amino acids. Trimming pared 7 bases from V and 8 bases from J, leaving 20 bases between. The germline V gene encodes CDR1 MNHEY and CDR2 SVGAGI. DNA for the CDR3: TGTGCCAGCACCGCGGACATAGGCAGGGGAGGCTACACCTTC. Protein sequence: CASTADIGRGGYTF.

The rearrangement uses TRBV11-2 and TRBJ2-1, with 11 bases matching TRBD2. The trim removed 2 bases at V and 8 bases at J, leaving 11 bases unmatched. The germline gives CDR1 SGHAT, CDR2 FQNNGV. This CDR3 is built from 17 residues. The CDR3 spells CASSLFRLAGSLDEQFF. The CDR3 nucleotides read TGTGCCAGCAGCTTATTCCGACTAGCGGGATCCCTCGATGAGCAGTTCTTC. Together with reference TRBV11-2 and TRBJ2-1, the CDR3 gives the full variable domain: EAGVAQSPRYKIIEKRQSVAFWCNPISGHATLYWYQQILGQGPKLLIQFQNNGVVDDSQLPKDRFSAERLKGVDSTLKIQPAKLEDSAVYLCASSLFRLAGSLDEQFFGPGTRLTVL.

The chain links TRBV9 to TRBJ2-5; 9 nucleotides align to TRBD2. The CDR3 spans 16 residues. V shed 0 bases, J shed 4 bases, and the junction held 7 bases outside the gene matches. The germline V gene has CDR1 SGDLS and CDR2 YYNGEE. The CDR3 protein is CASSVGGSGSGETQYF. Here the CDR3 DNA reads TGTGCCAGCAGCGTAGGGGGTAGCGGGAGTGGAGAGACCCAGTACTTC.

This rearrangement joins TRBV3-1 (or the pseudogene TRBV3-2) to TRBJ2-1; possibly TRBD2 for D (6 bases). The CDR3 sequence is 14 residues long. Germline CDR1 is LGHDT and CDR2 is YNNKEL (reference sequence). V was shortened by 5 bases and J by 4 bases, with 12 bases between the two germline ends. This CDR3 reads CASSIAGTYNEQFF. CDR3 nucleotides: TGTGCCAGCAGCATCGCCGGGACTTACAATGAGCAGTTCTTC.

The chain's CDR3 is CASSIDLGTDTQYF. The CDR3 DNA reads TGTGCCAGTAGTATAGACCTCGGCACAGATACGCAGTATTTT. The V gene is TRBV19, the J gene TRBJ2-3; no clear D gene. CDR3 size: 14 residues. Trimming pared 0 bases from V and 1 base from J, leaving 5 bases between. Germline V gene lookup returns CDR1 LNHDA and CDR2 SQIVND (reference sequence).

The J gene is TRBJ2-1, the V gene TRBV11-2, with D possibly TRBD2 on 5 matching bases. Germline V gene lookup returns CDR1 SGHAT and CDR2 FQNNGV. The CDR3 is 16 amino acids. Trimming removed 4 bases at V and 1 base at J, with 14 bases between. The CDR3: CASSSPPGRSYNEQFF. For the CDR3, the DNA is TGTGCCAGCAGCTCCCCTCCGGGAAGGTCCTACAATGAGCAGTTCTTC. Looking up the rest from reference TRBV11-2 and TRBJ2-1 gives the full variable domain: EAGVAQSPRYKIIEKRQSVAFWCNPISGHATLYWYQQILGQGPKLLIQFQNNGVVDDSQLPKDRFSAERLKGVDSTLKIQPAKLEDSAVYLCASSSPPGRSYNEQFFGPGTRLTVL.

This sequence joins TRBV15 and TRBJ2-2, with D perhaps matching TRBD2 (6 bases). CDR1 and CDR2 from the germline V gene are LNHNV and YYDKDF (reference sequence). The CDR3 sequence is 16 residues long. Deletions cut 0 bases from V and 5 bases from J, with 13 bases between. DNA for the CDR3: TGTGCCACCAGCAGAGATCGGCAGGGACTGACCGGGGAGCTGTTTTTT. Encoded protein: CATSRDRQGLTGELFF.

The chain has TRBV5-1 and TRBJ2-3, with 9 bases fitting TRBD1. V lost 0 bases, J lost 3 bases, and 5 bases stayed unmatched. CDR3 length: 16 residues. Looked up from germline, CDR1 is SGHRS and CDR2 is YFSETQ. CDR3 nucleotides: TGCGCCAGCAGCTTGGTACAGGGGGCAAGTACAGATACGCAGTATTTT. This encodes CASSLVQGASTDTQYF.

V gene TRBV3-1 (or the pseudogene TRBV3-2) combines with J gene TRBJ1-1; TRBD1 aligns across 7 bases. J was trimmed by 6 bases and V by 4 bases; bases with no gene match: 8. The CDR3 is 14 amino acids. Germline lookup yields CDR1 LGHDT and CDR2 YNNKEL (reference sequence). For the CDR3, the DNA is TGTGCCAGCAGCCGTCAGGGGGTCGATCCTGAAGCTTTCTTT. This gives the protein CASSRQGVDPEAFF.